This T cell receptor (beta chain) is from a study of beta chain features in type 1 diabetes. General observations from the study: People with Type 1 diabetes carried modestly yet significantly shorter TCRB CDR3s in all four CD4+ subsets.

The germline gives CDR1 SGHTA, CDR2 FQGNSA. V was pared by 2 bases and J by 2 bases, with 10 bases of the junction left unmatched. This CDR3 region has 17 residues. This clone showed up just a few times. Antigen specificity is unknown. TCRB transcripts that were expressed got sequenced, as all of the isolated RNA had been reverse transcribed. Clones were read by immunoSEQ multiplex PCR, and TCRdb kept only the in-frame ones, dropping some. The table lists about 160,000 clones, roughly 9% of them singletons. Purity (above 98%) was reached by all sorted populations. This sequence originates from a woman in her 30s with type 1 diabetes. Sequences were obtained from central memory CD4+ T cells from blood. The chain uses TRBV7-2 and TRBJ2-5; 8 nucleotides line up with TRBD2. The CDR3 region is CASSLWSASGSQETQYF. The DNA for the CDR3 is TGTGCCAGCAGCTTATGGTCGGCTAGCGGGTCTCAAGAGACCCAGTACTTC. Complete variable domain (other parts from reference TRBV7-2 and TRBJ2-5): GAGVSQSPSNKVTEKGKDVELRCDPISGHTALYWYRQSLGQGLEFLIYFQGNSAPDKSGLPSDRFSAERTGGSVSTLTIQRTQQEDSAVYLCASSLWSASGSQETQYFGPGTRLLVL.